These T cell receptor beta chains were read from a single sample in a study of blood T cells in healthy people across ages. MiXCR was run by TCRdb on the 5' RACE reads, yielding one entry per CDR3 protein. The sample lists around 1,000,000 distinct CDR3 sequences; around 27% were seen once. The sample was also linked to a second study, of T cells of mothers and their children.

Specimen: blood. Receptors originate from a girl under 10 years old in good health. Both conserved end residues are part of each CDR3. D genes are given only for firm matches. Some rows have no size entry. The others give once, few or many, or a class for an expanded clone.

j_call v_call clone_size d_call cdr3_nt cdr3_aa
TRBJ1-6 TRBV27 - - TGTGCCAGCAGTTCATGGACTAACTATAATTCACCCCTCCACTTT CASSSWTNYNSPLHF
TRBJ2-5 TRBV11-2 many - TGTGCCAGCAGCTTAAGCACAGGACAAGAGACCCAGTACTTC CASSLSTGQETQYF
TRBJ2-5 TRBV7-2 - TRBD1 TGTGCCAGCAGCTCAACCCCCCGGGGACAGCGTCAAGAGACCCAGTACTTC CASSSTPRGQRQETQYF
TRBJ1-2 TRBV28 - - TGTGCCAGCAGTCTCCCGAATGCGGGTGGCTACACCTTC CASSLPNAGGYTF
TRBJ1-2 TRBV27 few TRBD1 TGTGCCAGCAGCCTAACAGGGGTCCTCGGCTACACCTTC CASSLTGVLGYTF
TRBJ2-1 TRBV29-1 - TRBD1 TGCAGCGTTGTCCCCAGGGGGCGAGGAGATGAGCAGTTCTTC CSVVPRGRGDEQFF
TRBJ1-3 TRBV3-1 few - TGTGCCAGCAGCCCGATTAATTCAGACTCTGGAAACACCATATATTTT CASSPINSDSGNTIYF
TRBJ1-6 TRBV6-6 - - TGTGCCAGCAGAAACAGAAATTCACCCCTCCACTTT CASRNRNSPLHF
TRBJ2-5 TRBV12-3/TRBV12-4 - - TGTGCCAGCAGTCCCGGGACCGCTCTTGCGTCGGAGACCCAGTACTTC CASSPGTALASETQYF
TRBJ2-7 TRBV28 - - TGTGCCAGCAGTTTTGTGGACGCCTACGAGCAGTACTTC CASSFVDAYEQYF
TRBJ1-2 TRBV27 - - TGTGCCAGCAAACGGGGGCATGGCTACACCTTC CASKRGHGYTF
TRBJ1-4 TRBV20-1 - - TGCAGTGCTAGAGAATGGGATGAAAAACTGTTTTTT CSAREWDEKLFF
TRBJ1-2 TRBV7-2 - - TGTGCCAGCAGTCTGGTCGTGGAAGCGCCCTATGGCTACACCTTC CASSLVVEAPYGYTF
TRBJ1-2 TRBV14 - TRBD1 TGTGCCAGCAGCCAGGACAGGGTTGGGTATGGCTACACCTTC CASSQDRVGYGYTF
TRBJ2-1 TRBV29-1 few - TGCAGCGTTGAGAGGAGGTTAGGGTACAATGAGCAGTTCTTC CSVERRLGYNEQFF
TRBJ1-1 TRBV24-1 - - TGTGCCACCAGCCTGGCAGGGAAGGATGAAGCTTTCTTT CATSLAGKDEAFF
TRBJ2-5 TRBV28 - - TGTGCCAGCAGTCCGCCGTCAAGCCAGGGTGGGAGAGAGACCCAGTACTTC CASSPPSSQGGRETQYF
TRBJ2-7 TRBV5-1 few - TGCGCCAGCAGCCACGCCGCGGCCTACGAGCAGTACTTC CASSHAAAYEQYF
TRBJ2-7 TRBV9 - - TGTGCCAGCAGCTCCGGGACCGTGTCGGTCGAGCAGTACTTC CASSSGTVSVEQYF
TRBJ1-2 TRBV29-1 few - TGCAGCGTACGCAGGGGAGACGGCTACACCTTC CSVRRGDGYTF
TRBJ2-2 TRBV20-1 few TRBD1 TGCAGTGTTACAGGGGGCGTGGGCACCGGGGAGCTGTTTTTT CSVTGGVGTGELFF
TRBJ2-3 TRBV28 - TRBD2 TGTGCCAGCAGTTTCCGTCTAGCGGGCACAGATGCGCAGTATTTT CASSFRLAGTDAQYF
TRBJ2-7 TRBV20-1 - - TGCAGTGCCGGACGCAACGAAGCCGAGCAGTACTTC CSAGRNEAEQYF
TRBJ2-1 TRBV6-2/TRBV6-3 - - TGTGCCAGCAGTCCGGCCTACAGGCTTAGCGAGCAGTTCTTC CASSPAYRLSEQFF
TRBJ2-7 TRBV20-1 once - TGCAGTGCTAGAGATCTGAGGCACGGAGAAGTGTACGAGCAGTACTTC CSARDLRHGEVYEQYF
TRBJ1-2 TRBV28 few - TGTGCCACCGAGCTTGAAGCCTATGGCTACACCTTC CATELEAYGYTF
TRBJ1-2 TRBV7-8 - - TGTGCCAGCAGCTCCAGGGTCTGGGGGCAATTTACCTTC CASSSRVWGQFTF
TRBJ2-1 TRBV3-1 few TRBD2 TGTGCCAGCAGCCAAGAGGGACTAGCGGGACGTATGGGCAATGAGCAGTTCTTC CASSQEGLAGRMGNEQFF
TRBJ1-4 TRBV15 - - TGTGCCACCAGCAGAGATCCTGCCGAAAAACTGTTTTTT CATSRDPAEKLFF
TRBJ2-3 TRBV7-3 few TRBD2 TGTGCCAGCAGCTTGCTAGCGGGAGGCTCAGATACGCAGTATTTT CASSLLAGGSDTQYF
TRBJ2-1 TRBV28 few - TGTGCCAGCAGTTCGCAACACAGGGTTACGAGCTCCTACAATGAGCAGTTCTTC CASSSQHRVTSSYNEQFF
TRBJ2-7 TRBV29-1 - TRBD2 TGCAGCGTTGAGGACCCATATAGCGGGAGTCTCAACGAGCAGTACTTC CSVEDPYSGSLNEQYF
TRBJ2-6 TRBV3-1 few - TGTGCCAGCAGCCAAGAATTTGTGCCGGACAAACCCTCTGGGGCCAACGTCCTGACTTTC CASSQEFVPDKPSGANVLTF
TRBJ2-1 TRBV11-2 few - TGTGCCAGCAGCTTTTCTCCTGTACACTCCTACAATGAGCAGTTCTTC CASSFSPVHSYNEQFF
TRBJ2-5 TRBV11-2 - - TGTGCCAGCAGCTTAGTTGGTATCGGCGGAGAGACCCAGTACTTC CASSLVGIGGETQYF
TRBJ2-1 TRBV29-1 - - TGCAGCGTTGGACAGTCCTCGTTGGAGTACTTC CSVGQSSLEYF
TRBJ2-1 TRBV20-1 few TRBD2 TGCAGTGCTCATAGCGGGAGGGATTTGGGGAATGAGCAGTTCTTC CSAHSGRDLGNEQFF
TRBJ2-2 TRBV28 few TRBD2 TGTGCCAGCCATCCCCCGGGAGGGAGCCACACCGGGGAGCTGTTTTTT CASHPPGGSHTGELFF
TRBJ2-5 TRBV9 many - TGTGCCAGCAGCCCCCTGTCGGGGGCAGAGACCCAGTACTTC CASSPLSGAETQYF
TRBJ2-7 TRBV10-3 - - TGTGCCATCACGGCGGACCTTACCTACGAGCAGTACTTC CAITADLTYEQYF
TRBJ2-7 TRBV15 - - TGTGCCACCAGCAGAGATGGAGCAGGGGCAAACGAGCAGTACTTC CATSRDGAGANEQYF
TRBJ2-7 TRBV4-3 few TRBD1 TGCGCCAGCAGCCAACCGGGACAGGGTCAATACGAGCAGTACTTC CASSQPGQGQYEQYF
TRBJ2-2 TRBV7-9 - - TGTGCCAGCAGCTTAATTACTGGTGGAACCGGGGAGCTGTTTTTT CASSLITGGTGELFF
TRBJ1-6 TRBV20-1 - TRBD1 TGCAGTGCTACGACAGGGGTGGGTTCACCCCTCCACTTT CSATTGVGSPLHF
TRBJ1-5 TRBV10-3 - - TGTGCCACCCAACATCCCGGGGGGTCCAATCAGCCCCAGCATTTT CATQHPGGSNQPQHF
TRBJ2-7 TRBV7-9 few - TGTGCCAGCAGCCCCACAGACGGGTACGAGCAGTACTTC CASSPTDGYEQYF
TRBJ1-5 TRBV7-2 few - TGTGCCAGCAACCCCGGGGGGTATAGCAATCAGCCCCAGCATTTT CASNPGGYSNQPQHF
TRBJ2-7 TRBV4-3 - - TGCGCCAGCAGCCAGACTGTCGGGAAGGGATACGAGCAGTACTTC CASSQTVGKGYEQYF